The 23 T cell receptor beta chains in this list originate from one sample, sequenced in a study of beta chain features in type 1 diabetes (dated by TCRdb to between 2017 and 2018). Library creation used the immunoSEQ multiplex PCR assay. The entire amount of isolated RNA was reverse transcribed using the High Capacity cDNA Reverse Transcription Kit, so the sequenced TCRB transcripts were expressed ones. TCRdb re-hosts the immuneACCESS table, in-frame sequences only. Its copies lack some clones; in the studies checked, an unresolved V gene accounts for under half of them, and the cause for the rest is not known. For this sample there are 300,000 to 350,000 clones; less than 10% appear just once. Together, the top ten hold around 0.45% of the sample. The sample comprised central memory CD4+ T cells from blood. These receptors came from a woman aged 18-29 years in good health.

The table lists this clone with a few counts. V gene TRBV5-1 combines with J gene TRBJ2-1; perhaps TRBD2 as D (6 bases). This CDR3 is built from 16 residues. CDR1 is SGHRS, CDR2 YFSETQ, per germline. The V and J ends lost 5 bases and 9 bases respectively, with 24 bases between them. The CDR3 DNA is TGCGCCAGCAGTACTCAGGGTACCGGGAGTTACGGTGAGCAGTTCTTC. It encodes CASSTQGTGSYGEQFF.

This clone has a handful of counts. V and J are TRBV13 and TRBJ2-3; D assignment may be TRBD1 or TRBD2 (5 bases each). The CDR3 consists of 16 residues. The V and J ends lost 2 bases and 3 bases respectively, with 15 bases between them. Germline CDR1 is PRHDT and CDR2 is FYEKMQ (reference sequence). The DNA of the CDR3 is TGTGCCAGCAGCTTAAGGGGCGGGCCTGCGACAGATACGCAGTATTTT. It translates to CASSLRGGPATDTQYF.

This clone was counted between two and nine times. The rearrangement joins TRBV7-3 to TRBJ2-4; D perhaps matches TRBD1 (5 bases). CDR1 SGHTA and CDR2 FQGTGA come from the germline V gene. This CDR3 contains 13 residues. Trimming removed 3 bases from V and 10 bases from J, with 13 bases in between. CDR3 in amino acids: CASSLTARDIQYF. In DNA form, the CDR3 reads TGTGCCAGCAGCTTGACCGCCAGGGATATTCAGTACTTC.

This clone was counted only a few times. The genes are TRBV20-1 and TRBJ2-7, with D possibly being TRBD2 (5 bases). CDR1 DFQATT and CDR2 SNEGSKA come from the germline V gene (reference sequence). CDR3 length equals 11 residues. Trimming shortened V by 4 bases and J by 4 bases, and 8 bases separated the two germline ends. The CDR3 DNA sequence: TGCAGTGCTACGCCGGGGTACGAGCAGTACTTC. Amino acid sequence: CSATPGYEQYF.

To note about this clone: The junction differs from germline at one of its ends, possibly a read error. The chain couples TRBV10-3 to TRBJ1-2, with D possibly TRBD1 on 6 matching bases. CDR1 is ENHRY and CDR2 is SYGVKD in the germline V gene. This CDR3 has 14 amino acids. In DNA, the CDR3 is TGTGCCAGCAGTTACTCCCCAGGGGAAGATGGCTACACCTTC. Protein product: CASSYSPGEDGYTF.

This clone was detected ten times or more. J is TRBJ1-4 and V is TRBV11-2; 11 bases are a match to TRBD1. V was clipped by 5 bases and J by 8 bases; unmatched bases: 4. The CDR3 has 14 residues. Looked up from germline, CDR1 is SGHAT and CDR2 is FQNNGV. The CDR3 reads CASSRDRGREKLFF. CDR3 coding DNA: TGTGCCAGCAGCCGGGACAGGGGGAGGGAAAAACTGTTTTTT.

There are a few counts of this clone. The J gene is TRBJ2-7, the V gene TRBV7-8; 12 bases match TRBD2. CDR1 is SGHVS and CDR2 is FQNEAQ in the germline V gene. After removal of 2 bases from V and 2 bases from J, the junction contained 10 bases not matched to a gene. The length of the CDR3 is 18 residues. DNA of the CDR3: TGTGCCAGCAGCTTACCTCCTAGCGGGAGGGCCGGTGCCTACGAGCAGTACTTC. This encodes CASSLPPSGRAGAYEQYF.

V and J are TRBV5-8 and TRBJ2-6, with 7 bases lining up with TRBD2. V lost 4 bases and J lost 0; bases outside the gene matches: 13. CDR1 and CDR2 from the germline V gene are SGHTS and YDEGEE. This CDR3 contains 19 residues. This chain's CDR3 is CASSTPTSSGTSGANVLTF. Written as DNA, the CDR3 is TGTGCCAGCAGCACCCCAACGTCTAGCGGAACCTCTGGGGCCAACGTCCTGACTTTC.

This clone was observed a few times. The sample contains more than one DNA sequence encoding this CDR3. This chain uses TRBV5-1 with TRBJ2-5; D remains unclear. Trimming shortened V by 0 bases and J by 5 bases, and 11 bases separated the two germline ends. This CDR3 contains 14 residues. The germline gives CDR1 SGHRS, CDR2 YFSETQ. The CDR3 DNA reads as TGCGCCAGCAGCTTGGGGGCTAAGCAGGAGACCCAGTACTTC. Translated, it gives CASSLGAKQETQYF.

This clone was seen more than once but under ten times. The chain couples TRBV7-3 to TRBJ2-1; D is uncertain. Trimming removed 3 bases from V and 0 bases from J, with 6 bases in between. Germline V CDR1 and CDR2: SGHTA, FQGTGA. This CDR3 comprises 14 residues. CDR3 bases: TGTGCCAGCAGCTTGAGCTCCTCCTACAATGAGCAGTTCTTC. Translating gives CASSLSSSYNEQFF.

This clone was counted between two and nine times. The chain links TRBV28 to TRBJ2-7, with D perhaps TRBD1 (6 bases). V gave up 3 bases and J gave up 4 bases, with 16 bases separating them. From germline, CDR1 is MDHEN and CDR2 SYDVKM. This CDR3 is 15 amino acids long. CDR3 amino acids: CASSLAGANMYEQYF. The CDR3 nucleotides are TGTGCCAGCAGTTTGGCAGGGGCCAACATGTACGAGCAGTACTTC.

This clone turned up a few times. The rearrangement links TRBV7-2 to TRBJ2-7; 12 bases match TRBD2. The CDR3 length is 17 residues. V lost 3 bases to trimming and J lost 4 bases; unmatched junction nucleotides: 10. From germline, CDR1 is SGHTA and CDR2 FQGNSA. CDR3 residues: CASSLLAGGRSSYEQYF. In nucleotides, the CDR3 is TGTGCCAGCAGCTTGCTAGCGGGAGGGCGTTCTTCTTACGAGCAGTACTTC.

The CDR3 nucleotides read TGTGCCAGCAGTTCGACTAGCGGGAGTGTCCACGAGCAGTACTTC. Translated, it gives CASSSTSGSVHEQYF. The rearrangement joins TRBV28 to TRBJ2-7; 12 nucleotides line up with TRBD2. V was clipped by 4 bases and J by 5 bases; unmatched bases: 6. The CDR3 consists of 15 residues. CDR1 and CDR2 from the germline V gene are MDHEN and SYDVKM.

This chain links TRBV4-3 with TRBJ1-4; D uncertain. The CDR3 loop spans 15 amino acids. The ends were cut back, 2 bases at V and 5 bases at J, with 12 bases in the middle. Germline V gives CDR1 LGHNA, CDR2 YSLEER. This CDR3 reads CASSQTGWRNEKLFF. The CDR3 coding sequence is TGCGCCAGCAGCCAAACGGGGTGGAGAAATGAAAAACTGTTTTTT.

The chain joins TRBV6-6 to TRBJ2-1; 7 positions agree with TRBD1. The length of the CDR3 is 14 residues. The V segment lost 2 bases and the J segment 9 bases; nucleotides outside the gene matches: 7. CDR1 MNHNY and CDR2 SVGAGI come from the germline V gene (reference sequence). The CDR3 nucleotides are TGTGCCAGCAGTTACATCCAACAGGGGAGTGAGCAGTTCTTC. As protein: CASSYIQQGSEQFF.

The J gene is TRBJ2-3, the V gene TRBV2, with a weak D call TRBD1 (5 bases). Germline lookup yields CDR1 SNHLY and CDR2 FYNNEI. There are 14 residues in the CDR3. V gave up 7 bases and J gave up 5 bases, with 16 bases separating them. As DNA, the CDR3 is TGTGCCAGCACGAGTCAGGGTGGTAAAGATACGCAGTATTTT. Translated, it gives CASTSQGGKDTQYF. Based on the CDR3 plus reference TRBV2 and TRBJ2-3, the full variable domain is EPEVTQTPSHQVTQMGQEVILRCVPISNHLYFYWYRQILGQKVEFLVSFYNNEISEKSEIFDDQFSVERPDGSNFTLKIRSTKLEDSAMYFCASTSQGGKDTQYFGPGTRLTVL.

This clone was seen more than once but under ten times. J is TRBJ1-2 and V is TRBV9; D is ambiguous. V shed 0 bases and J shed 0 bases, with 9 bases lying between them. The CDR3 runs 15 residues. Germline CDR1 SGDLS, CDR2 YYNGEE. CDR3: CASSVEPGTNYGYTF. The CDR3 DNA sequence: TGTGCCAGCAGCGTAGAACCCGGAACTAACTATGGCTACACCTTC.

This clone was observed a few times. The chain couples TRBV5-8 to TRBJ2-5, with D perhaps matching TRBD1 or TRBD2 (5 bases each). Germline CDR1 reads SGHTS; CDR2 reads YDEGEE. V was cut by 4 bases and J by 3 bases, with 10 bases left in between. The CDR3 extends over 13 amino acids. The CDR3 loop is CASSKGTKETQYF. CDR3 DNA: TGTGCCAGCAGCAAGGGGACGAAAGAGACCCAGTACTTC.

The chain recombines TRBV6-5 with TRBJ1-1, with a possible D match to TRBD1 (6 bases). The CDR3 is 14 amino acids. Deletions cut 4 bases from V and 4 bases from J, with 13 bases between. Looked up from germline, CDR1 is MNHEY and CDR2 is SVGAGI. CDR3 loop: CASSSTQGITEAFF. CDR3 nucleotides: TGTGCCAGCAGTTCGACTCAGGGGATCACTGAAGCTTTCTTT.

This clone came up a few times. Its ends do not fully match the called genes, so a read error is possible. V and J are TRBV5-4 and TRBJ1-5; D ambiguous. The CDR3 sequence is 13 residues long. Germline V gene lookup returns CDR1 SGHNT and CDR2 YYREEE (reference sequence). Here the CDR3 reads CASSQDKGRPQHF. The CDR3 bases are TGCGCCAGCAGCCAAGATAAGGGCAGGCCCCAGCATTTT.

Only a few counts were recorded for this clone. The chain combines TRBV28 with TRBJ1-1; D not resolved. Germline V lookup: CDR1 MDHEN, CDR2 SYDVKM. This CDR3 has 13 amino acids. V lost 4 bases and J 10 bases, leaving 16 bases between the germline ends. CDR3 sequence: CASSSPADPGAFF. The DNA of the CDR3 is TGTGCCAGCAGTTCTCCCGCCGACCCGGGAGCTTTCTTT.

In this sample, this clone turned up a few times. The chain is built from TRBV7-9 and TRBJ2-3, with D tentatively TRBD2 (6 bases). CDR1 is SEHNR, CDR2 FQNEAQ, per germline (reference sequence). Trimming left V 3 bases short and J 0 bases short, with 7 bases between. The CDR3 has 14 residues. The CDR3: CASSLAGSTDTQYF. As DNA, the CDR3 is TGTGCCAGCAGCTTGGCGGGAAGCACAGATACGCAGTATTTT.

The table lists this clone with a few counts. This chain links TRBV29-1 with TRBJ1-1; weak D call: TRBD1 (6 bases). The CDR3 loop spans 15 amino acids. V dropped 1 base and J dropped 1 base, with 13 bases sitting between them. Germline CDR1 is SQVTM and CDR2 is ANQGSEA. CDR3 in amino acids: CSVEGLGGANTEAFF. The CDR3, as DNA: TGCAGCGTTGAAGGGTTAGGGGGAGCGAACACTGAAGCTTTCTTT.